What follows is one T cell receptor beta chain and its context. A second PCR, run for roughly 7 to 11 cycles, used a sample-barcoded 5' primer plus a J-beta primer mix. TCRdb re-derived calls from the 5' RACE reads in MiXCR, one entry per CDR3 protein. The data hold roughly 830,000 distinct CDR3 sequences, with 62% observed a single time. The CDR3 spans 15 residues. The germline CDR1 and CDR2 sequences are SGHTA and FQGNSA. The sample comes from a study of blood T cells in healthy people across ages. Collection of 9 to 10 milliliters of peripheral blood was performed for each donor. The receptor comes from a man aged 30 to 39 in good health. The specimen sequenced was blood. The gene calls are TRBV7-2 and TRBJ2-5; 12 bases fit TRBD2. The J call may not be correct, given that the DNA end is closer to TRBJ2-7. CDR3 DNA sequence: TGTGCCAGCAGCTTTGATCTAGCGGGGGGGTACGAGCAGTACTTC. Amino acids: CASSFDLAGGYEQYF.